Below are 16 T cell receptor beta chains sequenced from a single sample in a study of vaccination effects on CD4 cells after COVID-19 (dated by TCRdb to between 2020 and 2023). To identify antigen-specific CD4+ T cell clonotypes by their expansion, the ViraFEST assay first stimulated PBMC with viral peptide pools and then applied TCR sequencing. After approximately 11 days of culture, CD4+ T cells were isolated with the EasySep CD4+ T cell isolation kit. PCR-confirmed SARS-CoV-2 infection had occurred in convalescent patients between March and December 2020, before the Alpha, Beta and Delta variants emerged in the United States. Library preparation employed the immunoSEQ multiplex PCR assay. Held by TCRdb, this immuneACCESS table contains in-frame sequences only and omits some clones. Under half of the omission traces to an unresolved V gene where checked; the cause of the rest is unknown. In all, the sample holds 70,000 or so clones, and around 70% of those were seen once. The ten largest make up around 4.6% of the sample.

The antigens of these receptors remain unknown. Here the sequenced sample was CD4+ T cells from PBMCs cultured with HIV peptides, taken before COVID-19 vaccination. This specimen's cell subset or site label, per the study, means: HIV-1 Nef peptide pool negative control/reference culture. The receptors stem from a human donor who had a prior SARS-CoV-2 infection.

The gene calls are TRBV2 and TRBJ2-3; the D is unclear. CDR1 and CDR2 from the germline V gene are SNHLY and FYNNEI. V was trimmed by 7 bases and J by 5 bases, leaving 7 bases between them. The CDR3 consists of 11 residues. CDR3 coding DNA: TGTGCCAGCAAACTTAGAGATACGCAGTATTTT. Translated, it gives CASKLRDTQYF.

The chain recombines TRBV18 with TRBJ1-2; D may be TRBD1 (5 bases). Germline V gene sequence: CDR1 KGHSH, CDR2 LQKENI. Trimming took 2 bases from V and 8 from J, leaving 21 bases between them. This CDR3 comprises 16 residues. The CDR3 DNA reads TGTGCCAGCTCACCAAGGGGCCTCTCAACAGAATGGGGCTACACCTTC. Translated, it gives CASSPRGLSTEWGYTF. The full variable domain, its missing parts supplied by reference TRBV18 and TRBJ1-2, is NAGVMQNPRHLVRRRGQEARLRCSPMKGHSHVYWYRQLPEEGLKFMVYLQKENIIDESGMPKERFSAEFPKEGPSILRIQQVVRGDSAAYFCASSPRGLSTEWGYTFGSGTRLTVV.

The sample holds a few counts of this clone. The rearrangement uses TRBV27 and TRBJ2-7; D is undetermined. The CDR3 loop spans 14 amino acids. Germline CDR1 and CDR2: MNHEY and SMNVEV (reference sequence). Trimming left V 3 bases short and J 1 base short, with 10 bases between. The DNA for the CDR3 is TGTGCCAGCAGTTTGCAACCAGGATCCTACGAGCAGTACTTC. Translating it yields CASSLQPGSYEQYF.

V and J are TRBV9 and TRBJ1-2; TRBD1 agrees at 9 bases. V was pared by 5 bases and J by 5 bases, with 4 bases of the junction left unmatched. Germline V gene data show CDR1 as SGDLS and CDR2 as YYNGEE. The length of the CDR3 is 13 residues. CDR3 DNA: TGTGCCAGCAGACGGACAGGGGATTATGGCTACACCTTC. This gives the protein CASRRTGDYGYTF.

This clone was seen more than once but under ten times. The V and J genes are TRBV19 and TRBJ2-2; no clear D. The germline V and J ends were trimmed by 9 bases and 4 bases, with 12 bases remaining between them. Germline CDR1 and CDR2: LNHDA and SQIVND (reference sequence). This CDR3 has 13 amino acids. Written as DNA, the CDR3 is TGTGCCAGCCAGAGACCCTTCACCGGGGAGCTGTTTTTT. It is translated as CASQRPFTGELFF.

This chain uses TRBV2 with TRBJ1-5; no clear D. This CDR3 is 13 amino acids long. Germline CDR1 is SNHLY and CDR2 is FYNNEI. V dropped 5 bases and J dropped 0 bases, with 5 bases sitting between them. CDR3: CASSRSSNQPQHF. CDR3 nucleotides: TGTGCCAGCAGTCGAAGTAGCAATCAGCCCCAGCATTTT.

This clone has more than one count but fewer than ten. CDR3 in DNA: TGTGCCAGCAGCCTCCTCAGTGGAGACGGGGAGCTGTTTTTT. Translating gives CASSLLSGDGELFF. The V call is TRBV11-2, the J call TRBJ2-2; D gene ambiguous. V was pared by 5 bases and J by 7 bases, with 14 bases between. CDR1 SGHAT and CDR2 FQNNGV come from the germline V gene. CDR3 length: 14 amino acids.

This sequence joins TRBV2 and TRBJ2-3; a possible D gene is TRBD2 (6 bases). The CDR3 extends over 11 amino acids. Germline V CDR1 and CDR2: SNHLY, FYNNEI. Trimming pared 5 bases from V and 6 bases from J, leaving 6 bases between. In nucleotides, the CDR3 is TGTGCCAGCAGTCGGGAGGATACGCAGTATTTT. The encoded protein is CASSREDTQYF.

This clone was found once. CDR3: CATSSQETQYF. In DNA form, the CDR3 reads TGTGCCACCAGCAGCCAAGAGACCCAGTACTTC. The chain employs TRBV15 and TRBJ2-5, with D unclear. Trimming took off 3 bases at V and 1 base at J, with 0 bases between the two ends. Germline CDR1 reads LNHNV; CDR2 reads YYDKDF (reference sequence). CDR3 length: 11 amino acids.

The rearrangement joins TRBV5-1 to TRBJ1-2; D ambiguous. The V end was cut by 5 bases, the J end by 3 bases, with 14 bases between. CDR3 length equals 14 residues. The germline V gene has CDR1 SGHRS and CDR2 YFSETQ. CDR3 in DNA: TGCGCCAGCAGACCCCTGCGGACGGACTATGGCTACACCTTC. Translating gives CASRPLRTDYGYTF.

CDR3 region: CASSLMGRGDTQYF. DNA of the CDR3: TGTGCCAGCAGCTTAATGGGTCGGGGAGATACGCAGTATTTT. The chain couples TRBV7-3 to TRBJ2-3, with D possibly being TRBD2 (5 bases). The germline gives CDR1 SGHTA, CDR2 FQGTGA. This CDR3 spans 14 amino acids. Trimming took off 1 base at V and 5 bases at J, with 10 bases between the two ends.

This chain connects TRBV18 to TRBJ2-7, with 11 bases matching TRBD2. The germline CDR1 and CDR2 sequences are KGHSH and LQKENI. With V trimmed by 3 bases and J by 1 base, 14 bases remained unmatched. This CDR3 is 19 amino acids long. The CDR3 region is CASSPTQGLAGGRSYEQYF. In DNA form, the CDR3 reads TGTGCCAGCTCACCCACCCAAGGGCTAGCGGGGGGAAGGTCCTACGAGCAGTACTTC.

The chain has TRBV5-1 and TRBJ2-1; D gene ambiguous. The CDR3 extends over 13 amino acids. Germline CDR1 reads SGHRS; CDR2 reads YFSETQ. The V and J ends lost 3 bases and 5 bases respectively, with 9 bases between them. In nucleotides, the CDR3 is TGCGCCAGCAGCTCGGTCGTGGACAATGAGCAGTTCTTC. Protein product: CASSSVVDNEQFF.

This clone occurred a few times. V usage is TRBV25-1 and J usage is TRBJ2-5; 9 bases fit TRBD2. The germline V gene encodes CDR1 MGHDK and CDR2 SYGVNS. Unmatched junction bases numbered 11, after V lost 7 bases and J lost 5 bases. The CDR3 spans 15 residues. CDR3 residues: CASTDSGGPRETQYF. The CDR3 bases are TGTGCCAGCACGGATAGCGGGGGCCCACGGGAGACCCAGTACTTC.

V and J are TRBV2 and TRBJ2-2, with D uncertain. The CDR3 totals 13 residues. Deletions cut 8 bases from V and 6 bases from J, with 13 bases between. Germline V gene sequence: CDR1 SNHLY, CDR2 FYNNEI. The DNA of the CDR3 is TGTGCCAGCGAAGAACCGGGTGCCGGGGAGCTGTTTTTT. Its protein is CASEEPGAGELFF. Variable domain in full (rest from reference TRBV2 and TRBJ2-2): EPEVTQTPSHQVTQMGQEVILRCVPISNHLYFYWYRQILGQKVEFLVSFYNNEISEKSEIFDDQFSVERPDGSNFTLKIRSTKLEDSAMYFCASEEPGAGELFFGEGSRLTVL.

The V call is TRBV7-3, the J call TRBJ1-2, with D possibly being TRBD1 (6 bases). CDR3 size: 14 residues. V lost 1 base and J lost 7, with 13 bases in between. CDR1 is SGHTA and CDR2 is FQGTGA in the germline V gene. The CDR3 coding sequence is TGTGCCAGCAGCTTAATAGGGGGGGTGGGTGGCTACACCTTC. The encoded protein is CASSLIGGVGGYTF.